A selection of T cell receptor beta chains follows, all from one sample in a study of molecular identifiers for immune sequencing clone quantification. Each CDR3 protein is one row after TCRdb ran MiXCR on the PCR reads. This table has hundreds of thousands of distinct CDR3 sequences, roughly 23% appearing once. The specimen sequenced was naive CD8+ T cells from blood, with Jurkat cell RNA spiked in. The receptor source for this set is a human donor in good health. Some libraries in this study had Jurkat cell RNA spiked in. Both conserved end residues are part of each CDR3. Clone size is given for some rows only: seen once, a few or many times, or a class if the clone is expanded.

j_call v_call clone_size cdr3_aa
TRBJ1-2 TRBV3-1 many CASSTPNIYGYTF
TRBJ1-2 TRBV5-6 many CASSFYDAENGYTF
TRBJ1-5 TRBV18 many CASSDVWGSYQPQHF
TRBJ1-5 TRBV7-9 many CASSLSDIDNQPQHF
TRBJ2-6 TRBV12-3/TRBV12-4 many CASALWDRGTPGANVLTF
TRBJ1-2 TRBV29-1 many CSVVGGTNYGYTF
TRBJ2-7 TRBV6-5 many CASSYSGTGAEQYF
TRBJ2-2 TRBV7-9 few CASSLGFGLNTGELFF
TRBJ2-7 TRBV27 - CASSPVTGGHEQYF
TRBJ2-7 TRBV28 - CASSLPSTSGYEQYF
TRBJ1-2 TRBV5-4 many CAASQTNNYGYTF
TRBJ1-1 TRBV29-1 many CSVEDNTDEAFF
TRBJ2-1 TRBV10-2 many CASRIPVGDEQFF
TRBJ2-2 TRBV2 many CASSDLRGGTGELFF
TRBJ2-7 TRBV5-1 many CASSIGQGASEQYF
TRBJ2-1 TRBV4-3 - CASSQGRGGFGEQFF
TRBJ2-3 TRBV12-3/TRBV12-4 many CASSLTSKTDTQYF
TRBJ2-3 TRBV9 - CASSVPSGVTDTQYF
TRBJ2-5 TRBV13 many CASSAGAQETQYF
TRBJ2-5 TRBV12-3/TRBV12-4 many CASSQQTKETQYF
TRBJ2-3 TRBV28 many CASSLGAGVADTQYF
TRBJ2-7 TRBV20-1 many CSARDRTGVYWEQYF
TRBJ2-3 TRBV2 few CASTLTTGPDTQYF
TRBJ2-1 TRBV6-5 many CASSYSGATYNEQFF
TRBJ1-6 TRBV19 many CASSTGTVYSPLHF
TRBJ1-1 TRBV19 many CASSIFGPPDTEAFF
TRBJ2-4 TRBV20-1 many CSARSQREGLGNIQYF
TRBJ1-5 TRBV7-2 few CASSLEVDYSNQPQHF
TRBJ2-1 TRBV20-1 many CSARDSFSGNYNEQFF
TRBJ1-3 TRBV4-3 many CASSQEAGPGNTIYF
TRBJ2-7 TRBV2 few CASRGQGAYEQYF
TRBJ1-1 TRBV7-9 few CASSPNTGMNTEAFF
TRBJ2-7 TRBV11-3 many CASSFGSSEQYF
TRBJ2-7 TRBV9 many CASSGGRDDYEQYF
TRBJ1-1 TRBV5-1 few CASSPESRDIFMNTEAFF
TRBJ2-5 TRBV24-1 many CATSDLGSGMETQYF
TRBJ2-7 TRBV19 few CASSALAGSYEQYF
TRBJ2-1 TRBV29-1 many CSAKTGEGYNEQFF
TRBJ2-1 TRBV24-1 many CATSDLQGDWSNEQFF
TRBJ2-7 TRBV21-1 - CASSKTRAGGYEQYF
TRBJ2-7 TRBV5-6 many CASSLLGDGEYF
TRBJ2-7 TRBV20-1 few CSARVGTPEQYF
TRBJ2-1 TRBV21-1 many CASSDRPKAYNEQFF
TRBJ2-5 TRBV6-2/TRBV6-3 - CASGDRLAGETQYF
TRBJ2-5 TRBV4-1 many CASSQGLRGTQETQYF
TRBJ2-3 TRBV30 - CAWSVSGSTDTQYF
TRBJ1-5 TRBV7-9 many CASTQTGTGNQPQHF
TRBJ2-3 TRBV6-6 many CASSATDRPDTDTQYF
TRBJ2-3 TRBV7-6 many CASSQGSGGTDTQYF
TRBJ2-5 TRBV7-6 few CASSLTSGRVPVLVKTQYF
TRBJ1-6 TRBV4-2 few CASSQEVLGRAYNSPLHF
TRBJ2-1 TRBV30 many CAWGYYNEQFF
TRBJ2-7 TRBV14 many CASSQGRVGEQYF
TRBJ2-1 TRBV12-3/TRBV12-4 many CASSLVAGDDEQFF
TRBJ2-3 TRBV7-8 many CASSPAPAGYVADTQYF
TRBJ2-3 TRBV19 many CASSIMGVTDTQYF
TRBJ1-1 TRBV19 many CASSITTEAFF
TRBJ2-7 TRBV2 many CASTAGGDEQYF
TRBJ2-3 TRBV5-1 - CASSWAGLTDTQYF
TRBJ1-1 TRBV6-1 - CASSELAGGPYGTGAFF